This TCR beta chain was sequenced in a study of early T cells in non-severe SARS-CoV-2 infection. Study-level background: The input, bulk RNA from unsorted whole blood, was sequenced, and chains were unpaired. Regarding the study as a whole: There was a bias toward anti-spike CD8 responses in VDJdb matching, which missed private and CD4 specificities.

The germline V and J ends were trimmed by 1 base and 6 bases, with 11 bases remaining between them. The germline CDR1 and CDR2 sequences are SEHNR and FQNEAQ (reference sequence). This CDR3 contains 14 residues. This clonotype showed up many times. Its antigen is currently unknown. Attachment of unique molecular identifiers to individual cDNA molecules was performed. TCRdb reanalysed the 5' RACE reads using MiXCR and keeps one entry per CDR3 protein. Altogether nearly 60,000 distinct CDR3 sequences are present, about 13% being singletons, with the ten largest covering around 9.9%. The sequence was collected from an adult who was a healthcare worker with PCR-confirmed SARS-CoV-2 infection or an uninfected control (not recorded which). Material: whole blood. This rearrangement joins TRBV7-9 to TRBJ2-3; D is unclear. The CDR3 nucleotides are TGTGCCAGCAGCTTAGGGTTCACGATCGATACGCAGTATTTT. Protein: CASSLGFTIDTQYF.